This entry lists 2 T cell receptor beta chains sequenced from one sample in a study of blood T cells in healthy people across ages. The authors ran a second PCR of 7 to 11 cycles using a sample-barcoded 5' primer and a J-beta primer mix. TCRdb fed the 5' RACE reads into MiXCR, producing one record per CDR3 protein. The sample records about 1.8 million distinct CDR3 sequences, around half being singletons. What was sequenced was blood. The origin of the receptors is a woman aged 40 to 50 in good health.

The chain joins TRBV20-1 to TRBJ2-1, with TRBD1 identical over 7 bases. Per germline, CDR1 DFQATT and CDR2 SNEGSKA (reference sequence). This CDR3 spans 13 amino acids. V trimming: 4 bases; J trimming: 8 bases; junction bases outside the gene matches: 8. CDR3 loop: CSAKKTGRDEQFF. The DNA for the CDR3 is TGCAGTGCTAAAAAGACAGGGCGGGATGAGCAGTTCTTC.

V usage is TRBV3-1 and J usage is TRBJ2-7, with TRBD1 matching over 9 bases. The germline gives CDR1 LGHDT, CDR2 YNNKEL (reference sequence). With 3 bases clipped from V and 6 bases from J, the junction kept 6 bases outside the gene matches. There are 14 residues in the CDR3. The CDR3 DNA reads TGTGCCAGCAGCCATGGGACAGGGACTGGCGAGCAGTACTTC. Residues: CASSHGTGTGEQYF.